This T cell receptor (beta chain) is drawn from a study of tumor-infiltrating lymphocytes in oesophageal squamous cell carcinoma. From the PCR reads, TCRdb called clonotypes with MiXCR, one entry per CDR3 protein. The sample lists about 21,000 distinct CDR3 sequences; about two fifths were seen once. The junction had 9 bases not matched to a gene; V was cut back by 6 bases and J by 5 bases. The germline V gene encodes CDR1 MNHNS and CDR2 SASEGT. This CDR3 contains 14 residues. This clonotype occurred many times. The chain uses TRBV6-1 and TRBJ2-5, with TRBD1 identical over 7 bases. This clonotype was sampled from a male donor with esophageal squamous cell carcinoma. The specimen sequenced was esophageal tumor tissue. The chain's CDR3 is CASSLDRVRETQYF. In nucleotides, the CDR3 is TGTGCCAGCAGCCTCGACAGGGTACGCGAGACCCAGTACTTC.